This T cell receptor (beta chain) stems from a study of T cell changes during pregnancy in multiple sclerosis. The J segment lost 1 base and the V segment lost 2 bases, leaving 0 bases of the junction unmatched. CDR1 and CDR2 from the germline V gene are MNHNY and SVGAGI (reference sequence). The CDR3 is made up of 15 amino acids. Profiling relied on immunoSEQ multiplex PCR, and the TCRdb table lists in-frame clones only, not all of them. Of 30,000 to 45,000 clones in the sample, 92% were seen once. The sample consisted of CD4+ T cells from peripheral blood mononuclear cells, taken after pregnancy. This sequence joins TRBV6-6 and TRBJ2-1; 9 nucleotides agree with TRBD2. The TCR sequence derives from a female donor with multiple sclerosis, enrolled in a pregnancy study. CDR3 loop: CASSYSGGSYNEQFF. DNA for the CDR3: TGTGCCAGCAGTTACAGCGGGGGGTCCTACAATGAGCAGTTCTTC.